The 27 T cell receptor beta chains below all came from one sample that was sequenced in a study of blood T cell repertoires in COVID-19. Only in-frame clones appear in the TCRdb table, and some are missing; sequencing was by immunoSEQ multiplex PCR. Of about 200,000 clones in the sample, around 81% were seen once. Sample: PBMCs or T cells enriched from blood (not recorded which). The receptors were sampled from a woman in her forties or fifties with acute COVID-19.

V usage is TRBV9 and J usage is TRBJ2-3, with D tentatively TRBD1 (5 bases). CDR1 and CDR2 from the germline V gene are SGDLS and YYNGEE. Trimming pared 3 bases from V and 5 bases from J, leaving 22 bases between. This CDR3 is 17 amino acids long. The CDR3, as DNA: TGTGCCAGCAGCGCCTCTCCCGGCAGGGTTAATAGAGATACGCAGTATTTT. Translation gives CASSASPGRVNRDTQYF. Full variable domain (remainder filled in from reference TRBV9 and TRBJ2-3): DSGVTQTPKHLITATGQRVTLRCSPRSGDLSVYWYQQSLDQGLQFLIQYYNGEERAKGNILERFSAQQFPDLHSELNLSSLELGDSALYFCASSASPGRVNRDTQYFGPGTRLTVL.

This clone is categorized as medium-sized. The gene calls are TRBV27 and TRBJ2-7; D is perhaps TRBD1 (6 bases). V was trimmed by 5 bases and J by 6 bases, leaving 17 bases between them. The CDR3 has 14 amino acids. In germline, CDR1 is MNHEY, CDR2 SMNVEV (reference sequence). This chain's CDR3 is CASSPSSQGIEQYF. The DNA for the CDR3 is TGTGCCAGCAGTCCTTCCTCCCAGGGGATCGAGCAGTACTTC.

The chain couples TRBV7-2 to TRBJ2-7, with 9 nucleotides matching TRBD1. Unmatched junction bases numbered 8, after V lost 8 bases and J lost 6 bases. The germline gives CDR1 SGHTA, CDR2 FQGNSA. This CDR3 is built from 13 residues. The CDR3 sequence: CASRAGQGREQYF. The CDR3 coding sequence is TGTGCCAGCCGAGCGGGACAGGGTCGCGAGCAGTACTTC.

This chain joins TRBV5-1 and TRBJ2-1; D gene uncertain. Germline V gene sequence: CDR1 SGHRS, CDR2 YFSETQ. This CDR3 region has 15 residues. Between the trimmed V and J ends, which lost 0 bases and 8 bases, there was a span of 15 bases. The CDR3 here is CASSLGEQPTYEQFF. CDR3 sequence (DNA): TGCGCCAGCAGCTTGGGCGAGCAACCAACCTATGAGCAGTTCTTC.

This rearrangement joins TRBV15 to TRBJ1-2; the D is unclear. Per the germline V gene, CDR1 is LNHNV and CDR2 is YYDKDF (reference sequence). The CDR3 extends over 14 amino acids. V lost 0 bases, J lost 7 bases, and 12 bases lay in between. CDR3 bases: TGTGCCACCAGCAGAGACCCCGGAGGCACTGGCTACACCTTC. It translates to CATSRDPGGTGYTF.

V and J are TRBV5-1 and TRBJ2-5; 9 bases map to TRBD2. The germline CDR1 and CDR2 sequences are SGHRS and YFSETQ. The CDR3 consists of 17 residues. The trim removed 4 bases at V and 0 bases at J, leaving 10 bases unmatched. The CDR3 region is CASSPSGVAGDQETQYF. As DNA, the CDR3 is TGCGCCAGCAGCCCGTCCGGAGTAGCGGGAGACCAAGAGACCCAGTACTTC. The full variable domain, completed using reference TRBV5-1 and TRBJ2-5, is KAGVTQTPRYLIKTRGQQVTLSCSPISGHRSVSWYQQTPGQGLQFLFEYFSETQRNKGNFPGRFSGRQFSNSRSEMNVSTLELGDSALYLCASSPSGVAGDQETQYFGPGTRLLVL.

In its sample, this clone was seen a few times. V usage is TRBV28 and J usage is TRBJ2-3, with a tentative D call TRBD2 (6 bases). The CDR3 has 12 residues. From germline, CDR1 is MDHEN and CDR2 SYDVKM. The V end was cut by 11 bases, the J end by 2 bases, with 11 bases between. The CDR3 coding sequence is TGTGCCGCGCTAGCGAACACAGATACGCAGTATTTT. Protein: CAALANTDTQYF.

This sequence joins TRBV7-2 and TRBJ2-5; 10 nucleotides agree with TRBD1. Trimming removed 3 bases from V and 4 bases from J; junction bases left unmatched: 5. CDR1 and CDR2 (germline): SGHTA, FQGNSA. The CDR3 has 15 residues. CDR3: CASSFGGQGRETQYF. CDR3 DNA: TGTGCCAGCAGCTTTGGGGGACAGGGGCGAGAGACCCAGTACTTC.

This clone was seen once. The CDR3 protein is CASQLAGVMGSTDTQYF. The CDR3, as DNA: TGCGCCAGCCAACTAGCGGGAGTAATGGGGTCCACAGATACGCAGTATTTT. This sequence joins TRBV5-1 and TRBJ2-3, with TRBD2 matching 11 bases. CDR3 length: 17 amino acids. Unmatched junction bases numbered 12, after V lost 7 bases and J lost 2 bases. The germline V gene has CDR1 SGHRS and CDR2 YFSETQ.

This clone came up a few times. The J gene is TRBJ1-2, the V gene TRBV19; a weak D match, TRBD1 (5 bases). CDR3 length: 15 residues. Trimming removed 4 bases at V and 1 base at J, with 13 bases between. Germline lookup yields CDR1 LNHDA and CDR2 SQIVND (reference sequence). CDR3: CASSTRQSDNYGYTF. The CDR3, as DNA: TGTGCCAGTAGTACGAGACAGAGCGATAACTATGGCTACACCTTC.

There are a few counts of this clone. This rearrangement joins TRBV27 to TRBJ2-7; perhaps TRBD2 as D (5 bases). The CDR3 contains 14 residues. The V and J ends lost 5 bases and 3 bases respectively, with 14 bases between them. Germline values: CDR1 MNHEY, CDR2 SMNVEV (reference sequence). CDR3 amino acids: CASSPGGFGYEQYF. DNA of the CDR3: TGTGCCAGCAGTCCCGGAGGTTTTGGCTACGAGCAGTACTTC.

The chain is built from TRBV7-9 and TRBJ2-3; 12 bases fit TRBD2. Germline lookup yields CDR1 SEHNR and CDR2 FQNEAQ (reference sequence). V dropped 2 bases and J dropped 2; count of bases not matched to a gene: 5. The CDR3 is 17 residues long. Written as DNA, the CDR3 is TGTGCCAGCAGCTTAACTGGGACTAGCGGGTTCACAGATACGCAGTATTTT. It codes for CASSLTGTSGFTDTQYF.

This chain uses TRBV27 with TRBJ1-5, with D perhaps matching TRBD1 (5 bases). The V end was cut by 9 bases, the J end by 4 bases, with 16 bases between. Germline V gene sequence: CDR1 MNHEY, CDR2 SMNVEV (reference sequence). The CDR3 extends over 14 amino acids. The CDR3 coding sequence is TGTGCCAGAAGACCCTACAGGTTAAATCAGCCCCAGCATTTT. Amino acids: CARRPYRLNQPQHF.

V gene TRBV19 combines with J gene TRBJ2-5; TRBD2 matches at 8 bases. V shed 2 bases and J 2 bases; nucleotides not matched to a gene: 1. The CDR3 covers 14 residues. Per the germline V gene, CDR1 is LNHDA and CDR2 is SQIVND (reference sequence). The CDR3 here is CASSIRGRQETQYF. CDR3 DNA sequence: TGTGCCAGTAGTATACGCGGGAGGCAAGAGACCCAGTACTTC.

This sequence joins TRBV28 and TRBJ1-2; TRBD1 aligns across 7 bases. CDR3 length equals 12 residues. Germline V gene lookup returns CDR1 MDHEN and CDR2 SYDVKM. Trimming at V came to 7 bases and at J to 8 bases, leaving 7 bases not matched to a gene. The CDR3 region is CASKAGGIGYTF. The CDR3 DNA is TGTGCCAGCAAAGCAGGGGGGATCGGCTACACCTTC.

The rearrangement links TRBV19 to TRBJ2-7, with TRBD1 as a possible D gene (6 bases). In germline, CDR1 is LNHDA, CDR2 SQIVND (reference sequence). Trimming pared 5 bases from V and 6 bases from J, leaving 14 bases between. This CDR3 region has 13 residues. In DNA form, the CDR3 reads TGTGCCAGTAGTGCAAACAGGGTAAGCGAGCAGTACTTC. It specifies CASSANRVSEQYF.

The genes are TRBV27 and TRBJ2-1; 15 nucleotides match TRBD2. This CDR3 comprises 15 residues. In germline, CDR1 is MNHEY, CDR2 SMNVEV (reference sequence). The V gene end was trimmed by 5 bases and the J gene end by 7 bases; junction bases not matched to a gene: 3. DNA for the CDR3: TGTGCCAGCAGTCGGACTAGCGGGAGGGTAAATGAGCAGTTCTTC. This encodes CASSRTSGRVNEQFF.

This clone was observed once. The gene calls are TRBV25-1 and TRBJ2-5; TRBD2 matches at 14 bases. The J segment lost 5 bases and the V segment lost 5 bases, leaving 4 bases of the junction unmatched. Germline-derived CDR1 and CDR2 are MGHDK and SYGVNS. The CDR3 is 15 amino acids. CDR3 DNA: TGTGCCAGCAGTAAGGGACTAGCGGGAGACGAGACCCAGTACTTC. Translated, it gives CASSKGLAGDETQYF.

The V gene is TRBV29-1, the J gene TRBJ2-7, with 8 bases identical to TRBD1. CDR3 size: 14 residues. Unmatched junction bases numbered 4, after V lost 1 base and J lost 2 bases. CDR1 and CDR2 (germline): SQVTM, ANQGSEA. CDR3 DNA sequence: TGCAGCGTTGAAGGGGCAGGGGGCGCCTACGAGCAGTACTTC. Encoded protein: CSVEGAGGAYEQYF.

V usage is TRBV28 and J usage is TRBJ1-4; D might be TRBD1 (6 bases). From germline, CDR1 is MDHEN and CDR2 SYDVKM. This CDR3 contains 13 residues. Trimming took off 2 bases at V and 7 bases at J, with 8 bases between the two ends. CDR3 residues: CASSLGGAEKLFF. The CDR3 DNA follows: TGTGCCAGCAGTTTAGGGGGCGCTGAAAAACTGTTTTTT.

The V call is TRBV7-2, the J call TRBJ2-4; the match to TRBD1 covers 8 bases. Germline V gene sequence: CDR1 SGHTA, CDR2 FQGNSA. CDR3 length: 15 residues. With V trimmed by 4 bases and J by 8 bases, 10 bases remained unmatched. The CDR3 loop is CASSSQGAGIDIQYF. The DNA of the CDR3 is TGTGCCAGCAGCTCCCAGGGGGCAGGGATAGACATTCAGTACTTC.

The chain uses TRBV7-6 and TRBJ2-2; TRBD2 is a possible D gene (6 bases). V shed 7 bases and J shed 4 bases, with 16 bases lying between them. This CDR3 region has 15 residues. Germline V gives CDR1 SGHVS, CDR2 FNYEAQ. For the CDR3, the DNA is TGTGCCAGCAAGGAGGGCGCGGTCGGCACCGGGGAGCTGTTTTTT. Residues: CASKEGAVGTGELFF. The whole variable domain, filled in from reference TRBV7-6 and TRBJ2-2, reads GAGVSQSPRYKVTKRGQDVALRCDPISGHVSLYWYRQALGQGPEFLTYFNYEAQQDKSGLPNDRFSAERPEGSISTLTIQRTEQRDSAMYRCASKEGAVGTGELFFGEGSRLTVL.

The chain is built from TRBV6-5 and TRBJ1-2, with 10 nucleotides matching TRBD1. V shed 5 bases and J 2 bases; nucleotides not matched to a gene: 5. The CDR3 is 15 residues long. In germline, CDR1 is MNHEY, CDR2 SVGAGI. The CDR3 DNA is TGTGCCAGCAGTCTGACAGGGGGCAAAAACTATGGCTACACCTTC. Its protein is CASSLTGGKNYGYTF.

This chain links TRBV2 with TRBJ1-4, with 7 bases fitting TRBD1. Germline V gives CDR1 SNHLY, CDR2 FYNNEI. This CDR3 comprises 14 residues. V lost 4 bases, J lost 8 bases, and 7 bases stayed unmatched. This CDR3 is CASSVQGTTEKLFF. Here the CDR3 DNA reads TGTGCCAGCAGTGTACAGGGGACCACCGAAAAACTGTTTTTT. The whole variable domain, remainder taken from reference TRBV2 and TRBJ1-4, is EPEVTQTPSHQVTQMGQEVILRCVPISNHLYFYWYRQILGQKVEFLVSFYNNEISEKSEIFDDQFSVERPDGSNFTLKIRSTKLEDSAMYFCASSVQGTTEKLFFGSGTQLSVL.

A word on this clone: A read error may explain this, as a much larger clone is one base away. Other nucleotide sequences from this sample produce the same CDR3. This chain uses TRBV6-5 with TRBJ1-2, with TRBD1 matching 11 bases. CDR1 and CDR2 (germline): MNHEY, SVGAGI. After removal of 0 bases from V and 5 bases from J, the junction contained 5 bases not matched to a gene. CDR3 length: 16 residues. In DNA form, the CDR3 reads TGTGCCAGCAGTTACTCAAGGACAGGGGGCGGATATGGCTACACCTTC. Protein sequence: CASSYSRTGGGYGYTF.

This clone has a handful of counts. The DNA for the CDR3 is TGTGCCAGTGGCAACAGTGATAATTCACCCCTCCACTTT. This sequence encodes CASGNSDNSPLHF. This sequence joins TRBV7-2 and TRBJ1-6; D unresolved. Germline V CDR1 and CDR2: SGHTA, FQGNSA. This CDR3 has 13 residues. The V and J ends lost 9 bases and 5 bases respectively, with 11 bases between them.

The rearrangement joins TRBV7-2 to TRBJ2-7, with no clear D. CDR1 is SGHTA and CDR2 is FQGNSA in the germline V gene. The CDR3 length is 15 residues. Trimming pared 4 bases from V and 0 bases from J, leaving 13 bases between. In nucleotides, the CDR3 is TGTGCCAGCAGCTCCGTCACGACTCCCTCCTACGAGCAGTACTTC. It encodes CASSSVTTPSYEQYF.